A selection of T cell receptor beta chains follows, all from one sample in a study of blood T cell repertoires in COVID-19. Clones were sequenced by immunoSEQ multiplex PCR, and TCRdb holds only the in-frame ones, with some missing. The data show approximately 69,000 clones, 82% seen once. Sequenced input: peripheral blood. These receptors all stem from an elderly woman with acute or convalescent COVID-19. Each CDR3 is given with its conserved first and last residue. The order of the fields is D gene, clone size, V gene, J gene, CDR3 DNA, CDR3 protein. The D gene is left open where the match is weak. Rows may omit the clone size; those that give it use once, few, many or a size class.

d_call: NA; clone_size: NA; v_call: TRBV12-5; j_call: TRBJ2-7; cdr3_nt: TGTGCTAGTGGTTTGTCCACAGGGTTGAGAAGTGACTCCGAGCAGTACTTC; cdr3_aa: CASGLSTGLRSDSEQYF
d_call: NA; clone_size: NA; v_call: TRBV3-1/TRBV3-2; j_call: TRBJ1-5; cdr3_nt: TGTGCCAGCAGCCAAGATCACCAGGTGTATAGCAATCAGCCCCAGCATTTT; cdr3_aa: CASSQDHQVYSNQPQHF
d_call: TRBD1; clone_size: NA; v_call: TRBV14; j_call: TRBJ1-6; cdr3_nt: TGTGCCAGCAGCCGGGACAGGGGCCCTTATTCACCCCTCCACTTT; cdr3_aa: CASSRDRGPYSPLHF
d_call: TRBD1; clone_size: many; v_call: TRBV5-6; j_call: TRBJ1-1; cdr3_nt: TGTGCCAGCAGCTTGGCTACCGGGCTCAGGGGGGCGAAAGCTTTCTTT; cdr3_aa: CASSLATGLRGAKAFF
d_call: NA; clone_size: NA; v_call: TRBV9; j_call: TRBJ2-1; cdr3_nt: TGTGCCAGCAGCGTAGTAGGGGGTGGGTACAATGAGCAGTTCTTC; cdr3_aa: CASSVVGGGYNEQFF
d_call: TRBD2; clone_size: NA; v_call: TRBV18; j_call: TRBJ2-1; cdr3_nt: TGTGCCAGCTCACCAGCGGGGACTAGCGCTACGCAATGGGTGAATGAGCAGTTCTTC; cdr3_aa: CASSPAGTSATQWVNEQFF
d_call: NA; clone_size: NA; v_call: TRBV9; j_call: TRBJ2-7; cdr3_nt: TGTGCCAGCAGCGTAGGCGGGGACTACGAGCAGTACTTC; cdr3_aa: CASSVGGDYEQYF
d_call: NA; clone_size: NA; v_call: TRBV6-6; j_call: TRBJ1-1; cdr3_nt: TGTGCCAGCAGTCTCACAGGAAAAAACACTGAAGCTTTCTTT; cdr3_aa: CASSLTGKNTEAFF
d_call: TRBD2; clone_size: NA; v_call: TRBV28; j_call: TRBJ2-3; cdr3_nt: TGTGCCAGCAGTTCGCCGGGACTAGCGGGTAGCACAGATACGCAGTATTTT; cdr3_aa: CASSSPGLAGSTDTQYF
d_call: NA; clone_size: many; v_call: TRBV12-3/TRBV12-4; j_call: TRBJ1-1; cdr3_nt: TGTGCCAGCAATGCAGGGTCCACTGAAGCTTTCTTT; cdr3_aa: CASNAGSTEAFF
d_call: TRBD1; clone_size: few; v_call: TRBV27; j_call: TRBJ2-7; cdr3_nt: TGTGCCAGCAGCTCCCGAGGGACAGGGCCCTACGAGCAGTACTTC; cdr3_aa: CASSSRGTGPYEQYF
d_call: NA; clone_size: NA; v_call: TRBV28; j_call: TRBJ1-3; cdr3_nt: TGTGCCTCCGGCGGCAGGGGCAGCTCTGGAAACACCATATATTTT; cdr3_aa: CASGGRGSSGNTIYF
d_call: TRBD2; clone_size: NA; v_call: TRBV7-8; j_call: TRBJ2-1; cdr3_nt: TGTGCCAGCAGCTTAGGGCGGAGGACTAGCGGGAGTACCGCCTACAATGAGCAGTTCTTC; cdr3_aa: CASSLGRRTSGSTAYNEQFF
d_call: NA; clone_size: NA; v_call: TRBV30; j_call: TRBJ2-7; cdr3_nt: TGTGCCTGGAGTGATGGAGCCTCGCACGAGCAGTACTTC; cdr3_aa: CAWSDGASHEQYF
d_call: TRBD1; clone_size: NA; v_call: TRBV28; j_call: TRBJ2-7; cdr3_nt: TGTGCCAGCACCCAATGGACGGGACAGGGGGAATACGAGCAGTACTTC; cdr3_aa: CASTQWTGQGEYEQYF
d_call: TRBD1; clone_size: NA; v_call: TRBV5-1; j_call: TRBJ1-2; cdr3_nt: TGCGCCAGCAGCTACGGACTCGGACAGGCCCCCAATGGCTACACCTTC; cdr3_aa: CASSYGLGQAPNGYTF
d_call: NA; clone_size: NA; v_call: TRBV7-9; j_call: TRBJ1-5; cdr3_nt: TGTGCCAGCAGCTTAGCGGAAGGCGGTCAGCCCCAGCCCCAGCATTTT; cdr3_aa: CASSLAEGGQPQPQHF
d_call: NA; clone_size: NA; v_call: TRBV20-1; j_call: TRBJ2-7; cdr3_nt: TGCAGTGCTACAGGTTCTGGCGAGCAGTACTTC; cdr3_aa: CSATGSGEQYF
d_call: TRBD2; clone_size: NA; v_call: TRBV6-4; j_call: TRBJ2-1; cdr3_nt: TGTGCCAGCAGTGCCTCAGCGGGAGGGCCCGGTGAGCAGTTCTTC; cdr3_aa: CASSASAGGPGEQFF
d_call: TRBD2; clone_size: few; v_call: TRBV5-1; j_call: TRBJ2-7; cdr3_nt: TGCGCCAGCAGCTTTGTTGGCGGACTAGCGAGTAAAACCTACGAGCAGTACTTC; cdr3_aa: CASSFVGGLASKTYEQYF
d_call: NA; clone_size: NA; v_call: TRBV9; j_call: TRBJ2-3; cdr3_nt: TGTGCCAGCAGCGTAGGGTACACCCGCACAGATACGCAGTATTTT; cdr3_aa: CASSVGYTRTDTQYF
d_call: TRBD1; clone_size: NA; v_call: TRBV30; j_call: TRBJ1-2; cdr3_nt: TGTGCCTGGAGTCCCCTAGGGACAGGGTGGGATGGCTACACCTTC; cdr3_aa: CAWSPLGTGWDGYTF
d_call: TRBD2; clone_size: once; v_call: TRBV7-8; j_call: TRBJ2-7; cdr3_nt: TGTGCCAGCAGCTTCTCGGGAGGCCGGCCCAACGAGCAGTACTTC; cdr3_aa: CASSFSGGRPNEQYF
d_call: TRBD2; clone_size: NA; v_call: TRBV4-1; j_call: TRBJ2-1; cdr3_nt: TGCGCCAGCAGCCAAGATAGCGGGGGGTACAATGAGCAGTTCTTC; cdr3_aa: CASSQDSGGYNEQFF
d_call: TRBD1; clone_size: few; v_call: TRBV18; j_call: TRBJ2-7; cdr3_nt: TGTGCCAGCTCACCAACGGGACAGAGATTCTACGAGCAGTACTTC; cdr3_aa: CASSPTGQRFYEQYF
d_call: TRBD2; clone_size: NA; v_call: TRBV2; j_call: TRBJ2-7; cdr3_nt: TGTGCCAGCAGTCCACTTAGAGCGGGAGAAAGGTACGAGCAGTACTTC; cdr3_aa: CASSPLRAGERYEQYF
d_call: NA; clone_size: few; v_call: TRBV11-2; j_call: TRBJ2-7; cdr3_nt: TGTGCCAGCAGCTTACGAAGGACAAGCTACGAGCAGTACTTC; cdr3_aa: CASSLRRTSYEQYF
d_call: TRBD1; clone_size: NA; v_call: TRBV5-1; j_call: TRBJ2-2; cdr3_nt: TGCGCCAGCAGCAACCGGACAGGGCGAACCGGGGAGCTGTTTTTT; cdr3_aa: CASSNRTGRTGELFF
d_call: TRBD1; clone_size: NA; v_call: TRBV27; j_call: TRBJ1-5; cdr3_nt: TGTGCCAGCAGGGACCTCAGGGGGCCGGGTCAGCCCCAGCATTTT; cdr3_aa: CASRDLRGPGQPQHF
d_call: NA; clone_size: NA; v_call: TRBV29-1; j_call: TRBJ2-3; cdr3_nt: TGCAGCGTTAAACGGACTAGCACAGATACGCAGTATTTT; cdr3_aa: CSVKRTSTDTQYF
d_call: NA; clone_size: NA; v_call: TRBV11-3; j_call: TRBJ2-7; cdr3_nt: TGTGCCAGCAGCTTAGTCCTAACAGCCGAGCAGTACTTC; cdr3_aa: CASSLVLTAEQYF
d_call: TRBD1; clone_size: NA; v_call: TRBV6-1; j_call: TRBJ2-3; cdr3_nt: TGTGCCAGCAGTGAATCAGCCAGGGGGACGCAGTATTTT; cdr3_aa: CASSESARGTQYF
d_call: NA; clone_size: NA; v_call: TRBV20-1; j_call: TRBJ2-2; cdr3_nt: TGCAGTGTTATAGCGTCCGGGGAGCTGTTTTTT; cdr3_aa: CSVIASGELFF
d_call: TRBD1; clone_size: NA; v_call: TRBV18; j_call: TRBJ2-7; cdr3_nt: TGTGCCAGCTCACCGGGACAGATCTACGAGCAGTACTTC; cdr3_aa: CASSPGQIYEQYF
d_call: NA; clone_size: NA; v_call: TRBV2; j_call: TRBJ1-5; cdr3_nt: TGTGCCAGCAGTGTATTATCCGGGCCCCAGCATTTT; cdr3_aa: CASSVLSGPQHF
d_call: NA; clone_size: NA; v_call: TRBV24-1; j_call: TRBJ1-1; cdr3_nt: TGTGCCACCAGTGATAGGGTAGGGGCTGAAGCTTTCTTT; cdr3_aa: CATSDRVGAEAFF